A single sample gave rise to the 20 T cell receptor beta chains below, sequenced in a study of OX40 agonist ivuxolimab in advanced cancers. Repertoires were generated with immunoSEQ multiplex PCR, while TCRdb's copy carries only in-frame clones and drops some. This sample has about 96,000 clones, with approximately 84% found just once. The sequencing used CD4+ or CD8+ T cells sorted from blood, collected in a trial of the OX40 agonist ivuxolimab. These receptor sequences come from an adult with an advanced solid tumor such as melanoma, head and neck, liver or kidney cancer.

The chain combines TRBV27 with TRBJ2-3; 10 bases fit TRBD1. Germline CDR1 is MNHEY and CDR2 is SMNVEV (reference sequence). Trimming at V came to 3 bases and at J to 2 bases, leaving 8 bases not matched to a gene. The CDR3 totals 17 residues. This chain's CDR3 is CASSLSLTGGLTDTQYF. The CDR3 nucleotides read TGTGCCAGCAGTTTGTCGTTGACAGGGGGCCTCACAGATACGCAGTATTTT.

The rearrangement uses TRBV23-1 and TRBJ1-2, with D possibly TRBD1 on 5 matching bases. TRBV23-1 belongs to the ORF category, with a function that is uncertain. With 0 bases removed from V and 6 bases from J, the gap between germline ends came to 11 bases. The CDR3 extends over 14 amino acids. Written as DNA, the CDR3 is TGCGCCAGCAGTCAATCCAAGGGGCAGAATGGCTACACCTTC. This codes for CASSQSKGQNGYTF.

There are a few counts of this clone. DNA of the CDR3: TGTGCCAGCAGCCCAAGTCCTACGCAGTATTTT. This translates into CASSPSPTQYF. This chain links TRBV21-1 with TRBJ2-3. TRBV21-1 is recorded as a pseudogene. CDR3 length: 11 residues.

This chain uses TRBV5-6 with TRBJ2-4, with TRBD1 matching over 9 bases. The V gene's germline CDR1 is SGHDT and CDR2 YYEEEE. V lost 0 bases, J lost 6 bases, and 4 bases stayed unmatched. This CDR3 region has 15 residues. The chain's CDR3 is CASSLVGTGLNIQYF. For the CDR3, the DNA is TGTGCCAGCAGCTTGGTTGGGACAGGGCTAAACATTCAGTACTTC.

This clone turned up a few times. This chain connects TRBV10-3 to TRBJ1-5; D is ambiguous. Trimming removed 5 bases from V and 0 bases from J, with 11 bases in between. From germline, CDR1 is ENHRY and CDR2 SYGVKD. This CDR3 has 15 residues. The CDR3 DNA is TGTGCCATCAGTAGAGACAAGTATAGCAATCAGCCCCAGCATTTT. Residues: CAISRDKYSNQPQHF.

The chain uses TRBV10-3 and TRBJ2-1; 8 bases match TRBD2. The V and J ends lost 11 bases and 4 bases, in that order; junction bases with no gene match: 7. Germline V lookup: CDR1 ENHRY, CDR2 SYGVKD. The CDR3 contains 13 residues. CDR3 region: CAAGGGPYNEQFF. The CDR3 bases are TGTGCCGCGGGCGGGGGGCCTTACAATGAGCAGTTCTTC.

V is TRBV6-5 and J is TRBJ2-3; 7 positions match TRBD2. The germline V gene encodes CDR1 MNHEY and CDR2 SVGAGI. This CDR3 spans 14 amino acids. The J segment lost 2 bases and the V segment lost 7 bases, leaving 6 bases of the junction unmatched. The CDR3 is CASTRAGLTDTQYF. CDR3 bases: TGTGCCAGCACCAGAGCGGGGCTCACAGATACGCAGTATTTT.

This sequence joins TRBV7-2 and TRBJ2-1; 13 bases line up with TRBD2. The V gene's germline CDR1 is SGHTA and CDR2 FQGNSA. J was trimmed by 9 bases and V by 6 bases; bases with no gene match: 5. The CDR3 consists of 14 residues. The CDR3 DNA reads TGTGCCAGCAGAACTAGCGGGGGGGCGTTTGAGCAGTTCTTC. Its translation is CASRTSGGAFEQFF.

CDR3 amino acids: CASKVGHMNTEAFF. The CDR3 nucleotides are TGTGCCAGTAAAGTGGGTCATATGAACACTGAAGCTTTCTTT. The chain carries TRBV19 and TRBJ1-1; D is undetermined. CDR3 length: 14 amino acids. V lost 7 bases, J lost 0 bases, and 12 bases lay in between. Germline V gives CDR1 LNHDA, CDR2 SQIVND (reference sequence).

This clone was found once. The chain couples TRBV5-1 to TRBJ1-1; 9 bases map to TRBD1. Germline V gene sequence: CDR1 SGHRS, CDR2 YFSETQ. Trimming at V came to 0 bases and at J to 6 bases, leaving 3 bases not matched to a gene. The CDR3 length is 14 residues. The CDR3 DNA reads TGCGCCAGCAGCTTGGGCGGACAGGGGTCTGAAGCTTTCTTT. Protein: CASSLGGQGSEAFF.

The J gene is TRBJ2-2, the V gene TRBV10-2, with TRBD1 identical over 12 bases. The V segment lost 0 bases and the J segment 8 bases; nucleotides outside the gene matches: 7. The CDR3 length is 17 residues. Germline V gene lookup returns CDR1 WSHSY and CDR2 SAAADI. CDR3 coding DNA: TGCGCCAGCAGTGAGTCGATGGGACAGGGGGCTCCGGGGGAGCTGTTTTTT. The encoded protein is CASSESMGQGAPGELFF.

CDR3 DNA: TGTGCCAGCAGTTACTCCCACGGGGGAACGCAGTATTTT. Its translation is CASSYSHGGTQYF. The chain employs TRBV6-6 and TRBJ2-3, with a tentative D call TRBD2 (6 bases). This CDR3 has 13 residues. The ends were cut back, 0 bases at V and 9 bases at J, with 10 bases in the middle. CDR1 is MNHNY and CDR2 is SVGAGI in the germline V gene (reference sequence).

The rearrangement links TRBV2 to TRBJ1-1; 9 nucleotides match TRBD1. Per the germline V gene, CDR1 is SNHLY and CDR2 is FYNNEI. Trimming took 7 bases from V and 4 from J; bases not matched to a gene: 7. CDR3 length equals 14 residues. Written as DNA, the CDR3 is TGTGCCAGCATGAGGGGACAGGGCGGCACTGAAGCTTTCTTT. It codes for CASMRGQGGTEAFF.

This clone occurred once. V gene TRBV12-5 combines with J gene TRBJ1-1; D is perhaps TRBD1 (5 bases). The ends were cut back, 0 bases at V and 10 bases at J, with 12 bases in the middle. The germline V gene has CDR1 LGHNT and CDR2 FRNRAP. The CDR3 consists of 13 residues. The CDR3: CASGLVQEGPAFF. CDR3 nucleotide sequence: TGTGCTAGTGGTTTGGTACAGGAGGGCCCAGCTTTCTTT.

V is TRBV30 and J is TRBJ1-2, with D possibly matching TRBD1 (5 bases). Germline CDR1 and CDR2: GTSNPN and SVGIG (reference sequence). The length of the CDR3 is 14 residues. Between the trimmed V and J ends, which lost 1 base and 1 base, there was a span of 10 bases. In nucleotides, the CDR3 is TGTGCCTGGAGTGGTACCGACAGTAACTATGGCTACACCTTC. Encoded protein: CAWSGTDSNYGYTF.

The chain uses TRBV29-1 and TRBJ1-2; perhaps TRBD1 as D (6 bases). The CDR3 length is 13 residues. V lost 5 bases and J lost 7, with 17 bases in between. Germline CDR1 reads SQVTM; CDR2 reads ANQGSEA. CDR3: CSVKKGGDGGYTF. The CDR3 region has the DNA TGCAGCGTTAAAAAGGGGGGCGATGGTGGCTACACCTTC.

The chain couples TRBV9 to TRBJ2-3, with TRBD1 identical over 7 bases. V trimming: 4 bases; J trimming: 3 bases; junction bases outside the gene matches: 17. CDR3 size: 18 residues. Germline values: CDR1 SGDLS, CDR2 YYNGEE. CDR3 bases: TGTGCCAGCAGCCCTACCCCCACGACAGGGAGAAGGACAGATACGCAGTATTTT. Translating gives CASSPTPTTGRRTDTQYF.

The chain joins TRBV6-1 to TRBJ1-1, with a weak D call TRBD1 (5 bases). Trimming took 6 bases from V and 1 from J, leaving 12 bases between them. CDR3 length: 14 amino acids. Germline assignment: CDR1 MNHNS and CDR2 SASEGT. The CDR3 reads CASRRDWENTEAFF. The CDR3 DNA is TGTGCCAGCAGACGGGACTGGGAGAACACTGAAGCTTTCTTT.

A single count supports this clone. This chain joins TRBV6-5 and TRBJ2-7, with D perhaps matching TRBD1 or TRBD2 (5 bases each). The germline gives CDR1 MNHEY, CDR2 SVGAGI. V gave up 6 bases and J gave up 3 bases, with 18 bases separating them. This CDR3 spans 15 amino acids. The CDR3 spells CASSQQRTSGYEQYF. As DNA, the CDR3 is TGTGCCAGCAGCCAGCAGCGGACATCGGGCTACGAGCAGTACTTC.

The CDR3 nucleotides read TGTGCCAGTACCCAGGACAGGGGAACTGAAGCTTTCTTT. As protein: CASTQDRGTEAFF. V usage is TRBV19 and J usage is TRBJ1-1; TRBD1 aligns across 9 bases. Looked up from germline, CDR1 is LNHDA and CDR2 is SQIVND (reference sequence). The CDR3 runs to 13 residues. With V trimmed by 7 bases and J by 5 bases, 5 bases remained unmatched.